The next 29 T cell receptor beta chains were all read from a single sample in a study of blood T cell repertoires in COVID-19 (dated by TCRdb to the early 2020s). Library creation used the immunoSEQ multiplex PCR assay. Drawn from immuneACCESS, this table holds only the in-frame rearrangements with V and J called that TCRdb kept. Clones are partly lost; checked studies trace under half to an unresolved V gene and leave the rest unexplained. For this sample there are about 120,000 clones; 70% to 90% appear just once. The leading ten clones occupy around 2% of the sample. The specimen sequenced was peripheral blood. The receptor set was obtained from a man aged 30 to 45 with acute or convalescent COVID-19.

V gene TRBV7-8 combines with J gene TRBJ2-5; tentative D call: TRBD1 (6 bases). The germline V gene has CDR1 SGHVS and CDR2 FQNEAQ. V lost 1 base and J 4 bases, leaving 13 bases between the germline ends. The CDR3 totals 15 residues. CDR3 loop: CASSLVQGMGETQYF. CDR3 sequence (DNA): TGTGCCAGCAGCTTAGTCCAGGGGATGGGAGAGACCCAGTACTTC.

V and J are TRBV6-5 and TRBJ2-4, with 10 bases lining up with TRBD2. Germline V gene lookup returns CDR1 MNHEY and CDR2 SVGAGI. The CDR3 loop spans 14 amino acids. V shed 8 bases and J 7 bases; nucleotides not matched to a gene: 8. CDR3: CASVGTSGVNIQYF. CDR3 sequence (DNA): TGTGCCAGCGTCGGTACTAGCGGGGTGAACATTCAGTACTTC.

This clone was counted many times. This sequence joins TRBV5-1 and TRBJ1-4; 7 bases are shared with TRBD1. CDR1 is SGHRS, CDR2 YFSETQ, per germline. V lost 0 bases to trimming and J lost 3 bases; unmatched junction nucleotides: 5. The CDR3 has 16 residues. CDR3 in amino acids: CASSLAPQGANEKLFF. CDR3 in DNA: TGCGCCAGCAGCTTGGCCCCTCAGGGGGCTAATGAAAAACTGTTTTTT.

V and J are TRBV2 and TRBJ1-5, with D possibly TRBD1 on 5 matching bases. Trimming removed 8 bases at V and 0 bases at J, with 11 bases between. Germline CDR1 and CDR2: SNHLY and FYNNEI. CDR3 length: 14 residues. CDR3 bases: TGTGCCAGCGCCAGGGTATTTAGCAATCAGCCCCAGCATTTT. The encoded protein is CASARVFSNQPQHF.

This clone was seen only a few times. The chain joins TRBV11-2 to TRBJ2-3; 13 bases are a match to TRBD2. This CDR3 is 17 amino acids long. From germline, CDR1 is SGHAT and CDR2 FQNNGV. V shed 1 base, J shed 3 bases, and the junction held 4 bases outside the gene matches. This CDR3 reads CASSLATSGGRTDTQYF. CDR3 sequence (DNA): TGTGCCAGCAGCTTAGCGACTAGCGGGGGGCGAACAGATACGCAGTATTTT.

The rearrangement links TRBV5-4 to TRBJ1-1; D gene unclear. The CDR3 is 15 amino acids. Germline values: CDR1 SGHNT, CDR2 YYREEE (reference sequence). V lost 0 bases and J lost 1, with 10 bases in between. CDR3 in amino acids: CASSLDGGANTEAFF. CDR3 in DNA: TGTGCCAGCAGCTTGGACGGCGGTGCGAACACTGAAGCTTTCTTT.

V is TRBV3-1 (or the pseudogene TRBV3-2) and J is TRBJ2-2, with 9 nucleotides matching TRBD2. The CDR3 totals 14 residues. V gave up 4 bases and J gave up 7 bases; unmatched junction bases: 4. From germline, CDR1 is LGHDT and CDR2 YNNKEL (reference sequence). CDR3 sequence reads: CASSPGLAIGELFF. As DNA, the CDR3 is TGTGCCAGCAGCCCGGGACTAGCAATCGGGGAGCTGTTTTTT.

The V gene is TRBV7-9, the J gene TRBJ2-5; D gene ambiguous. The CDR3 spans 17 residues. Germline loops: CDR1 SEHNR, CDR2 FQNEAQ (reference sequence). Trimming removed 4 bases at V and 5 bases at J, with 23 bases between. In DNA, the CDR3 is TGTGCCAGCAGCTCCCTTGATGTGGGCCTGTCCCAGGAGACCCAGTACTTC. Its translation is CASSSLDVGLSQETQYF.

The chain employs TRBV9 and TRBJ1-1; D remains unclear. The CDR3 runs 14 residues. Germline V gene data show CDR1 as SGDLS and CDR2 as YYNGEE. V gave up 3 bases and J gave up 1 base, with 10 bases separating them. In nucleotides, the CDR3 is TGTGCCAGCAGCGGAAGAGATGGGAACACTGAAGCTTTCTTT. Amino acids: CASSGRDGNTEAFF.

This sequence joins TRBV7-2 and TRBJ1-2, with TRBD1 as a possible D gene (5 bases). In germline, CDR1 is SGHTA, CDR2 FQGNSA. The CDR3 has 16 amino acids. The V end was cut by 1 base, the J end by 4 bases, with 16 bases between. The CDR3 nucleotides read TGTGCCAGCAGCTTAGTCTTGGGAGGCCAGGGCTATGGCTACACCTTC. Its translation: CASSLVLGGQGYGYTF.

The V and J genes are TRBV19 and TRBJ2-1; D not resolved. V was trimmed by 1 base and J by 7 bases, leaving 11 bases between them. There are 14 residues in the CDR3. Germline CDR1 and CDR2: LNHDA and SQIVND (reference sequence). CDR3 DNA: TGTGCCAGTAGTATAGTTCCTAGTGGGAATGAGCAGTTCTTC. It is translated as CASSIVPSGNEQFF.

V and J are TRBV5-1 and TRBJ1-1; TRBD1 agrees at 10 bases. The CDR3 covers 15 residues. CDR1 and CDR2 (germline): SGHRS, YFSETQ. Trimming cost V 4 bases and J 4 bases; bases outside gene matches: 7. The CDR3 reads CASSPGTGVLTEAFF. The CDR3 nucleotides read TGCGCCAGCAGCCCGGGGACAGGGGTGCTCACTGAAGCTTTCTTT.

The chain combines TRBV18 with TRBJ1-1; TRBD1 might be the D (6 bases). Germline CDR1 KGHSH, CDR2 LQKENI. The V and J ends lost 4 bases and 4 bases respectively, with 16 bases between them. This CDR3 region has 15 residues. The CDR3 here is CASSQETGRGTEAFF. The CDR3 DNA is TGTGCCAGCTCACAGGAGACAGGAAGAGGCACTGAAGCTTTCTTT. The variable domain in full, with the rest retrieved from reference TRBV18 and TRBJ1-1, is NAGVMQNPRHLVRRRGQEARLRCSPMKGHSHVYWYRQLPEEGLKFMVYLQKENIIDESGMPKERFSAEFPKEGPSILRIQQVVRGDSAAYFCASSQETGRGTEAFFGQGTRLTVV.

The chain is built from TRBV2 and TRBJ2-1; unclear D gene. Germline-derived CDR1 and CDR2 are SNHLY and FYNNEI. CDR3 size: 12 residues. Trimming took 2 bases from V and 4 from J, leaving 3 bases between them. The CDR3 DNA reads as TGTGCCAGCAGTGAACCGTACAATGAGCAGTTCTTC. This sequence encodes CASSEPYNEQFF.

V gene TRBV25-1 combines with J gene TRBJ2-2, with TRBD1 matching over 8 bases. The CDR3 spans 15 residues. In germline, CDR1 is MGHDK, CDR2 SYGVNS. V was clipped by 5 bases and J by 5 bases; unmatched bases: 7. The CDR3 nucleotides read TGTGCCAGCAGTACCCGGACAGGGTGGACCGGGGAGCTGTTTTTT. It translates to CASSTRTGWTGELFF.

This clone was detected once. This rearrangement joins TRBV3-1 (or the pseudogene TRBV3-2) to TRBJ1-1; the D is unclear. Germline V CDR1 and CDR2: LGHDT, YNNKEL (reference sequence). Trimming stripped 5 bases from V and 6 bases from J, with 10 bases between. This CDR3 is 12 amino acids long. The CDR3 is CASSGRPSEAFF. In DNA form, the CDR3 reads TGTGCCAGCAGCGGGAGGCCCTCTGAAGCTTTCTTT.

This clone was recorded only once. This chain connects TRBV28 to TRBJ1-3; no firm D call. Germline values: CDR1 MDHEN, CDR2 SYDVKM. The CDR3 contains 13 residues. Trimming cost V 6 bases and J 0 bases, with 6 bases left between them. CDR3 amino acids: CASRYSSGNTIYF. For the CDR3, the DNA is TGTGCCAGCAGGTACAGCTCTGGAAACACCATATATTTT.

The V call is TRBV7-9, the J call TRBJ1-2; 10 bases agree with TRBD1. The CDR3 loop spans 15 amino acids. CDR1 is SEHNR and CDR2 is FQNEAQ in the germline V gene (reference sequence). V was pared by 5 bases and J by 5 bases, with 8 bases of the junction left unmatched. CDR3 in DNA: TGTGCCAGCAGCCTCCGACAGGGGGCTGATTATGGCTACACCTTC. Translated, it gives CASSLRQGADYGYTF.

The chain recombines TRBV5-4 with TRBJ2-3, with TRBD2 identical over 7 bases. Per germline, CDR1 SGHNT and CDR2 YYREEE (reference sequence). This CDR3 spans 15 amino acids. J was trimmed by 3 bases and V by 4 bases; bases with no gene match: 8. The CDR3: CASSLQTSPTDTQYF. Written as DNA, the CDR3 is TGTGCCAGCAGCCTACAGACTAGCCCGACAGATACGCAGTATTTT.

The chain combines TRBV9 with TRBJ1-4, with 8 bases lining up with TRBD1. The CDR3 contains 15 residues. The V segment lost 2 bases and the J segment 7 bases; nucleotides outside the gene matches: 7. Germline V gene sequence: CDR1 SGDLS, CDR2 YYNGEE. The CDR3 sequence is CASSVGTQGGEKLFF. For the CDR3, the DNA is TGTGCCAGCAGCGTGGGGACACAGGGGGGTGAAAAACTGTTTTTT. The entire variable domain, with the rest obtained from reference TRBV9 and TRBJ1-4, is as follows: DSGVTQTPKHLITATGQRVTLRCSPRSGDLSVYWYQQSLDQGLQFLIQYYNGEERAKGNILERFSAQQFPDLHSELNLSSLELGDSALYFCASSVGTQGGEKLFFGSGTQLSVL.

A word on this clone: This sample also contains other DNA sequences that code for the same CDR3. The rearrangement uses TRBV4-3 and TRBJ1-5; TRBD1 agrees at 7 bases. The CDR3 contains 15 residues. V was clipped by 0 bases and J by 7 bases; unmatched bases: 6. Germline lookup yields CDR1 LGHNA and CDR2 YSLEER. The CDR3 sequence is CASSQDPGGGQPQHF. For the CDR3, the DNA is TGCGCCAGCAGCCAAGATCCAGGGGGTGGGCAGCCCCAGCATTTT.

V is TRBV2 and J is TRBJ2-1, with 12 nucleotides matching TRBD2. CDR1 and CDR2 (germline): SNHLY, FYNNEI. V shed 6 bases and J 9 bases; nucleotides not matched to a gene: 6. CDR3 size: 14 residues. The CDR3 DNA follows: TGTGCCAGCAGGGAGACTAGCGGGAGCTCTGAGCAGTTCTTC. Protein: CASRETSGSSEQFF.

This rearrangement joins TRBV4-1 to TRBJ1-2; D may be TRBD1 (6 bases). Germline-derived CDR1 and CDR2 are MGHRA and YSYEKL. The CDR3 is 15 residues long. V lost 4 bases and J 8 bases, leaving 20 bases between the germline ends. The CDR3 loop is CASSPQGWSSGGYTF. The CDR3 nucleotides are TGCGCCAGCAGCCCACAGGGCTGGTCTAGTGGGGGCTACACCTTC.

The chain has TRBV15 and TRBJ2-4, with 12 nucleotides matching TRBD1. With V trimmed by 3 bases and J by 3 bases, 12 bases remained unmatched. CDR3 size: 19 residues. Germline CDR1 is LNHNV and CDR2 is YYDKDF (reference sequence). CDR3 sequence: CATSRAGTGGKLVKNIQYF. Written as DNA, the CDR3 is TGTGCCACCAGCAGGGCCGGGACAGGGGGCAAGTTGGTCAAAAACATTCAGTACTTC.

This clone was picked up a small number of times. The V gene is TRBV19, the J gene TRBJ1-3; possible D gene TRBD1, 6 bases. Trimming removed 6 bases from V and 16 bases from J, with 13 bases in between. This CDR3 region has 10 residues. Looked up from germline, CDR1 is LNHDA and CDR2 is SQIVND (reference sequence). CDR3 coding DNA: TGTGCCAGTAGCTCGGACAGTCTGTATTTT. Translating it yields CASSSDSLYF.

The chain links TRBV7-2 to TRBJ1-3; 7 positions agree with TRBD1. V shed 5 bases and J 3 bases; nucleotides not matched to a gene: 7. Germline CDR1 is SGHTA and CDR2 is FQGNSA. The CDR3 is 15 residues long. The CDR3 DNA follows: TGTGCCAGCAGCCCCGACAGGGCCGGTGGAAACACCATATATTTT. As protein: CASSPDRAGGNTIYF.

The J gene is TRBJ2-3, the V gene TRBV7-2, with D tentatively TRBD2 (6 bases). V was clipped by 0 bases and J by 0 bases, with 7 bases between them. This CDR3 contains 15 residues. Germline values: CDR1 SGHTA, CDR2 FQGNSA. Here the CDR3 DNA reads TGTGCCAGCAGCTTAGCGGGACTCAGCACAGATACGCAGTATTTT. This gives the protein CASSLAGLSTDTQYF.

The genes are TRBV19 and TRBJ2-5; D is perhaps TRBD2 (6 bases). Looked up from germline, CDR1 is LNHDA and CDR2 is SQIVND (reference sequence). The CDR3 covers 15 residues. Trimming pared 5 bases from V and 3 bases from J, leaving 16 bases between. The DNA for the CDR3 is TGTGCCAGTAGTCCTCAGGAGGGTGCGAAAGAGACCCAGTACTTC. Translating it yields CASSPQEGAKETQYF.

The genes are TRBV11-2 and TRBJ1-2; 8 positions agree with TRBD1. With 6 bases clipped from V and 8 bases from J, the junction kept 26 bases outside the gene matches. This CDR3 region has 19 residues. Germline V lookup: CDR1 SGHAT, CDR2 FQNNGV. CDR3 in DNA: TGTGCCAGCAGACGGTACCTCCATAGGACAGGGCCCTATCACAACGGCTACACCTTC. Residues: CASRRYLHRTGPYHNGYTF.